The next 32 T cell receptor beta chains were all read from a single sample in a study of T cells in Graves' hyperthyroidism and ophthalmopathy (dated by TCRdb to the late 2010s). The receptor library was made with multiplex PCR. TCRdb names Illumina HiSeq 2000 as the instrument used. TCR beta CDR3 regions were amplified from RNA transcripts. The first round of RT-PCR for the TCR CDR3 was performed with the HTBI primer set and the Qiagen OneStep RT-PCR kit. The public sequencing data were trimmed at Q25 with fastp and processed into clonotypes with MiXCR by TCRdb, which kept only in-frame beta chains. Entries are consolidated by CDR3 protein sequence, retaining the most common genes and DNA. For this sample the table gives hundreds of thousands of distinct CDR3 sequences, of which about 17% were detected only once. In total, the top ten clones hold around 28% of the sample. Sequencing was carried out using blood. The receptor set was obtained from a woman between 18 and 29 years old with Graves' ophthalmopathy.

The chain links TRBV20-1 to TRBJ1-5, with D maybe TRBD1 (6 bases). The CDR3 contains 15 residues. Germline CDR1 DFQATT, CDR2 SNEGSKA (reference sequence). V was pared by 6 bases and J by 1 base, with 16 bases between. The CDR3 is CSAETSRGSNQPQHF. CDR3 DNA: TGCAGTGCCGAAACCTCTAGGGGGAGCAATCAGCCCCAGCATTTT.

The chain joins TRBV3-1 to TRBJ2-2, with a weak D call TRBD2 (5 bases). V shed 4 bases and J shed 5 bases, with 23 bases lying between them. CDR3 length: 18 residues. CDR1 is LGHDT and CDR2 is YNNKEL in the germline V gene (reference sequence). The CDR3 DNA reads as TGTGCCAGCAGCCTCCCGGGGAGACCAGGCAGCGGAACCGGGGAGCTGTTTTTT. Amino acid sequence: CASSLPGRPGSGTGELFF.

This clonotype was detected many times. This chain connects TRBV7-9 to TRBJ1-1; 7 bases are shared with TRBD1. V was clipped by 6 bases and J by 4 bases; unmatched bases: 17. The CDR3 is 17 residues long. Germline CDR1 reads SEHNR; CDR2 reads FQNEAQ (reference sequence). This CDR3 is CASSPQDLTGDGTEAFF. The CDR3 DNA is TGTGCCAGCAGTCCACAGGACCTCACAGGGGATGGCACTGAAGCTTTCTTT.

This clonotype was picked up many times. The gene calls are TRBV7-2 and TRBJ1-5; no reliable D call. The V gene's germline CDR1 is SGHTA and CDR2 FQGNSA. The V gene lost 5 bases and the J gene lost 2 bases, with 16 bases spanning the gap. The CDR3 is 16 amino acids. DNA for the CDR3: TGTGCCAGCAGCACCAGAACGGGCTCAGGCAATCAGCCCCAGCATTTT. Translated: CASSTRTGSGNQPQHF.

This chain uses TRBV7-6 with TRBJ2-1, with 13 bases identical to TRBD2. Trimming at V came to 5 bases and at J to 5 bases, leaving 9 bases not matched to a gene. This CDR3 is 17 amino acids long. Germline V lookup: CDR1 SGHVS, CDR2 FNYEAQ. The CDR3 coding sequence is TGTGCCAGCAGCCGGTTGGTACTAGCGGGGGGGAACAATGAGCAGTTCTTC. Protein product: CASSRLVLAGGNNEQFF.

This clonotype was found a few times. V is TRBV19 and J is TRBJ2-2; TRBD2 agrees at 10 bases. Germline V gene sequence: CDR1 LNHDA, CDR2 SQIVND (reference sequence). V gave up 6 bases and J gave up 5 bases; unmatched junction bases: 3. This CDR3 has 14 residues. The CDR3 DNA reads TGTGCCAGTAGCCTGGGACTAGCGACCGGGGAGCTGTTTTTT. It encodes CASSLGLATGELFF.

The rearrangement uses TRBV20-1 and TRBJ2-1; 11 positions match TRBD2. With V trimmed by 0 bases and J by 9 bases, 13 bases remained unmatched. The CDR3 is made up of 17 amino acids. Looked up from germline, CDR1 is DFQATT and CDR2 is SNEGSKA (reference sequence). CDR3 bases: TGCAGTGCTAGAGATCCCGCTGTAGCGGGGGGGTGGGGTGAGCAGTTCTTC. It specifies CSARDPAVAGGWGEQFF.

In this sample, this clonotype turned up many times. In DNA form, the CDR3 reads TGTGCCAGCAGTGAAAGGCGCGGGGCCTACAATGAGCAGTTCTTC. It codes for CASSERRGAYNEQFF. The gene calls are TRBV6-1 and TRBJ2-1, with D perhaps TRBD2 (6 bases). Deletions cut 2 bases from V and 2 bases from J, with 10 bases between. CDR1 MNHNS and CDR2 SASEGT come from the germline V gene. The CDR3 is 15 amino acids.

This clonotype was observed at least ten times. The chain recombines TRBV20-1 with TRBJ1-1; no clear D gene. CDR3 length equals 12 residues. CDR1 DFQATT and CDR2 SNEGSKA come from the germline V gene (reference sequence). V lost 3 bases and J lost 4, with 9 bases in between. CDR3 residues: CSASPLPTEAFF. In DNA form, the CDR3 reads TGCAGTGCTAGCCCCCTCCCCACTGAAGCTTTCTTT.

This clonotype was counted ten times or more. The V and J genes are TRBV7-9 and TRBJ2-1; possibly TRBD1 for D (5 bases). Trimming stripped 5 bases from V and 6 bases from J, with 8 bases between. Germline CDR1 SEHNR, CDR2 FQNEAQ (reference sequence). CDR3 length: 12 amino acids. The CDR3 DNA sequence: TGTGCCAGCAGCGGGGCGATCAATGAGCAGTTCTTC. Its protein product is CASSGAINEQFF.

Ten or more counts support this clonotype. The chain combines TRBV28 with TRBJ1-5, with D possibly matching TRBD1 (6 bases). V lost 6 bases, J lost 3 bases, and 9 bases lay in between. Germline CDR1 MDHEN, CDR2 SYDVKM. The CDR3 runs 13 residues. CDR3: CASRTGNNQPQHF. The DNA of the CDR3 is TGTGCCAGCAGAACAGGGAACAATCAGCCCCAGCATTTT.

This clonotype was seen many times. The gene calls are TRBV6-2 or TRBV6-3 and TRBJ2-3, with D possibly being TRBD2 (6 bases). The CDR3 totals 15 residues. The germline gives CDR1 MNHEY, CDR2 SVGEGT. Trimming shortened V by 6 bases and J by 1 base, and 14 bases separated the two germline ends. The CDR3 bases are TGTGCCAGCAGCCCTACGGGACTCCGCACAGATACGCAGTATTTT. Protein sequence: CASSPTGLRTDTQYF.

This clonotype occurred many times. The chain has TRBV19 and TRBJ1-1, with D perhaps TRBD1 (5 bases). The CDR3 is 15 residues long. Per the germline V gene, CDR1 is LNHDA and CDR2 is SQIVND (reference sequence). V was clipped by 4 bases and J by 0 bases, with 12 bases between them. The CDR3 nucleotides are TGTGCCAGTAGTACGCAAGGACACCTGAACACTGAAGCTTTCTTT. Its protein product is CASSTQGHLNTEAFF.

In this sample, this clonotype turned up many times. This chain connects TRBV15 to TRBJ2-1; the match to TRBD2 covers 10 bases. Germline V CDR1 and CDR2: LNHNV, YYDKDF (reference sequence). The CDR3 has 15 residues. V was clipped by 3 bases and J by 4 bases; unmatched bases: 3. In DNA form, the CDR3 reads TGTGCCACCAGCAGGGCTAGCGGGAGTTACAATGAGCAGTTCTTC. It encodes CATSRASGSYNEQFF.

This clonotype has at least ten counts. CDR3 amino acids: CASSPDPGGANEQFF. CDR3 coding DNA: TGTGCCAGCAGCCCCGATCCCGGGGGGGCCAATGAGCAGTTCTTC. The V call is TRBV28, the J call TRBJ2-1, with TRBD2 matching over 8 bases. Trimming cost V 6 bases and J 6 bases; bases outside gene matches: 10. Germline V CDR1 and CDR2: MDHEN, SYDVKM. The CDR3 consists of 15 residues.

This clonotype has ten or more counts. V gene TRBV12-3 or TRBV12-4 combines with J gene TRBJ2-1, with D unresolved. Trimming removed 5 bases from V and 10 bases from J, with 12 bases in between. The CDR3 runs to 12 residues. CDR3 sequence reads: CASSRRAAEQFF. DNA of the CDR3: TGTGCCAGCAGTCGCCGTGCGGCCGAGCAGTTCTTC.

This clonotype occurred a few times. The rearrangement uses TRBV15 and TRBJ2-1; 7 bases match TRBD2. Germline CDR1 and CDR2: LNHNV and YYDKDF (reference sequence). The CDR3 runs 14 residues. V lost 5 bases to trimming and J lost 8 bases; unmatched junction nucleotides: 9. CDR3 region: CATSERWGGDEQFF. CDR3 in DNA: TGTGCCACCAGCGAGCGGTGGGGGGGGGATGAGCAGTTCTTC.

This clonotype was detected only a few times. The DNA for the CDR3 is TGCGCCAGCAGCCAAGATCAGGGCCCCCAAGGGCAGTACTTC. It is translated as CASSQDQGPQGQYF. The rearrangement links TRBV4-3 to TRBJ2-7; D is possibly TRBD1 (5 bases). Trimming stripped 0 bases from V and 9 bases from J, with 15 bases between. The length of the CDR3 is 14 residues. Per germline, CDR1 LGHNA and CDR2 YSLEER.

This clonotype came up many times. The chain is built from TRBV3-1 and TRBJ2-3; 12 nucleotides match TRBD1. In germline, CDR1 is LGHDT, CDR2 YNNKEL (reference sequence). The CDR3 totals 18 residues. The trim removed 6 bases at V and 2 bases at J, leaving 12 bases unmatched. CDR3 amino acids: CASSPSPGTGGYTDTQYF. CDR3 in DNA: TGTGCCAGCAGTCCTAGTCCCGGGACAGGGGGCTACACAGATACGCAGTATTTT.

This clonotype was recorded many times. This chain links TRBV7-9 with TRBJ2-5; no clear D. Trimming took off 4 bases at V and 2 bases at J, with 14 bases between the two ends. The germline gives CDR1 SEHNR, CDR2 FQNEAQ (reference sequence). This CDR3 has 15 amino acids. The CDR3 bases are TGTGCCAGCAGCTACGGTTATTCCCCGCAAGAGACCCAGTACTTC. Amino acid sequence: CASSYGYSPQETQYF.

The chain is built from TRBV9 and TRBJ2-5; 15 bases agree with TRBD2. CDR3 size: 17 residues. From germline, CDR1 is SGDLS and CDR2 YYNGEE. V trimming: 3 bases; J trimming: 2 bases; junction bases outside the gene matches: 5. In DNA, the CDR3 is TGTGCCAGCAGCGAGGGACTAGCGGGGGGACAACAAGAGACCCAGTACTTC. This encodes CASSEGLAGGQQETQYF.

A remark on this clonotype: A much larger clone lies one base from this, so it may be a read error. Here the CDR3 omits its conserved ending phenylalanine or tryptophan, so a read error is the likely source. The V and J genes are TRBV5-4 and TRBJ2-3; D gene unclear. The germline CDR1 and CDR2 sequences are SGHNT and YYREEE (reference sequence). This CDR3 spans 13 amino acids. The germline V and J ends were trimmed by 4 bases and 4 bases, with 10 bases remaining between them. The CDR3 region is CASSPRQADTQYC. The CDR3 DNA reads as TGTGCCAGCAGCCCCAGACAAGCAGATACGCAGTATTGT.

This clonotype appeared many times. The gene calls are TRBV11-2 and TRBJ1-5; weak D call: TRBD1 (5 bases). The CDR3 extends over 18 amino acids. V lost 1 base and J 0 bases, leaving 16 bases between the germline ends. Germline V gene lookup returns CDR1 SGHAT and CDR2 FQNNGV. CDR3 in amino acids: CASSLGCREDHSNQPQHF. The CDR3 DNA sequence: TGTGCCAGCAGCTTAGGCTGCAGGGAGGACCATAGCAATCAGCCCCAGCATTTT. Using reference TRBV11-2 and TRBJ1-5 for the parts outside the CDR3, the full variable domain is EAGVAQSPRYKIIEKRQSVAFWCNPISGHATLYWYQQILGQGPKLLIQFQNNGVVDDSQLPKDRFSAERLKGVDSTLKIQPAKLEDSAVYLCASSLGCREDHSNQPQHFGDGTRLSIL.

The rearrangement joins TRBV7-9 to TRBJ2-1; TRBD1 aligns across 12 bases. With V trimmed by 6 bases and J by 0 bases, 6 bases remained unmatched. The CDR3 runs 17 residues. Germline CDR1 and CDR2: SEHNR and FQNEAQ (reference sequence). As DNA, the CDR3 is TGTGCCAGCAGACCCGGGACAGGGGGCCGCTCCTACAATGAGCAGTTCTTC. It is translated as CASRPGTGGRSYNEQFF.

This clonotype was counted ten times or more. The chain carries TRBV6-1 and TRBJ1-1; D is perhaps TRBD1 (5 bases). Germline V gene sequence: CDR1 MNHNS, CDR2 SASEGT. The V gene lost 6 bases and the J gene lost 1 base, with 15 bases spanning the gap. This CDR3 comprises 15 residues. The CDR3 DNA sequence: TGTGCCAGCAGGAGGGGATTTACAGAGAACACTGAAGCTTTCTTT. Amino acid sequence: CASRRGFTENTEAFF.

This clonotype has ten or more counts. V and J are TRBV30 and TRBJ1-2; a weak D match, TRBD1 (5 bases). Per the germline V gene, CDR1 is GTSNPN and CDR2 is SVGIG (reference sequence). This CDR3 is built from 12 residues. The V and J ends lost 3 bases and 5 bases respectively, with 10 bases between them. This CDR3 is CAWRGVSYGYTF. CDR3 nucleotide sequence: TGTGCCTGGAGAGGGGTATCGTATGGCTACACCTTC.

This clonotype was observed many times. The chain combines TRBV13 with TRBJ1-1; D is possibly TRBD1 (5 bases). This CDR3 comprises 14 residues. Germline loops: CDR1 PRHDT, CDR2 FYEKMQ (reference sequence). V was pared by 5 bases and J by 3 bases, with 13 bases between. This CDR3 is CASSPPGAYTEAFF. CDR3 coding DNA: TGTGCCAGCAGCCCCCCCGGGGCCTACACTGAAGCTTTCTTT.

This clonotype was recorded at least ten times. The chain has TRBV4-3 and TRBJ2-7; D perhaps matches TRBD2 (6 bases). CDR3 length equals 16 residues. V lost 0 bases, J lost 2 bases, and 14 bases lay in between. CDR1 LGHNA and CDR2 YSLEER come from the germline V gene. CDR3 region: CASSQDRRVSTYEQYF. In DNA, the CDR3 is TGCGCCAGCAGCCAAGATAGGAGGGTTTCAACCTACGAGCAGTACTTC.

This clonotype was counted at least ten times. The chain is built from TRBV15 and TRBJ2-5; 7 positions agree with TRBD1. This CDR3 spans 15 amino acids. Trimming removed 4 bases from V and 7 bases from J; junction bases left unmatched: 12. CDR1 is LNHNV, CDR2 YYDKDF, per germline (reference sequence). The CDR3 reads CATSTRDSQPGTQYF. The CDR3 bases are TGTGCCACCAGCACCCGGGACAGCCAGCCGGGGACCCAGTACTTC.

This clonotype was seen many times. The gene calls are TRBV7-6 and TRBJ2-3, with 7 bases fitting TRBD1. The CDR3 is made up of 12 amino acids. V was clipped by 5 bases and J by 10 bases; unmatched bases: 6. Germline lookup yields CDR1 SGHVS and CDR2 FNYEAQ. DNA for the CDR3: TGTGCCAGCAGCGCCGACAGGGTTGCGCAGTATTTT. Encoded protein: CASSADRVAQYF.

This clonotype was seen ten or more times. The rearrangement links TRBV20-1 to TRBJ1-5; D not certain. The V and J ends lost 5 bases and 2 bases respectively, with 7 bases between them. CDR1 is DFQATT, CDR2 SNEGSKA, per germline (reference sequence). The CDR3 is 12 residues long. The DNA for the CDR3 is TGCAGTGCTGCGGTGGGCAATCAGCCCCAGCATTTT. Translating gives CSAAVGNQPQHF.

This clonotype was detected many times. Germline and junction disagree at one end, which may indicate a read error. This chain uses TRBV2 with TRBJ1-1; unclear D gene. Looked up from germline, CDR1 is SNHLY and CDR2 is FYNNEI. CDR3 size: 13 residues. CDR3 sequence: CVSSEWLDTEAFF. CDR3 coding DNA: TGTGTCAGCAGTGAGTGGTTGGACACTGAAGCTTTCTTT.